These 23 T cell receptor beta chains were all obtained from the same sample, sequenced in a study of cytomegalovirus exposure and HLA in healthy donors. PCR primers comprised 60 Vbeta and 13 Jbeta primers. Assay used: immunoSEQ multiplex PCR; TCRdb lists only in-frame clones, some missing. The data hold 90,000 to 120,000 clones, with approximately 81% observed a single time. The sample comprised PBMCs. These receptors were obtained from a male donor in good health and CMV-seropositive.

This clone was observed a handful of times. The chain recombines TRBV25-1 with TRBJ1-4, with TRBD1 as a possible D gene (5 bases). V gave up 2 bases and J gave up 11 bases, with 12 bases separating them. The CDR3 length is 13 residues. Germline CDR1 reads MGHDK; CDR2 reads SYGVNS. CDR3 nucleotides: TGTGCCAGCAGTGAACTCGGGGAGGGGAAACTGTTTTTT. Translating it yields CASSELGEGKLFF.

The chain recombines TRBV19 with TRBJ2-2; perhaps TRBD2 as D (5 bases). The germline V and J ends were trimmed by 5 bases and 7 bases, with 8 bases remaining between them. Per germline, CDR1 LNHDA and CDR2 SQIVND (reference sequence). The CDR3 extends over 12 amino acids. CDR3 sequence: CASSFGGGELFF. As DNA, the CDR3 is TGTGCCAGTAGTTTCGGAGGCGGGGAGCTGTTTTTT.

This clone has a handful of counts. V usage is TRBV19 and J usage is TRBJ1-1, with unresolved D. The CDR3 consists of 13 residues. The V end was cut by 1 base, the J end by 5 bases, with 8 bases between. Germline V CDR1 and CDR2: LNHDA, SQIVND (reference sequence). The CDR3 nucleotides read TGTGCCAGTAGTATAGGGGGAGGAACTGAAGCTTTCTTT. Encoded protein: CASSIGGGTEAFF.

V and J are TRBV7-9 and TRBJ2-7, with D unresolved. Deletions cut 4 bases from V and 6 bases from J, with 13 bases between. Per the germline V gene, CDR1 is SEHNR and CDR2 is FQNEAQ (reference sequence). The CDR3 has 13 residues. CDR3 in amino acids: CASSYPWASEQYF. The CDR3 DNA reads TGTGCCAGCAGCTACCCCTGGGCAAGCGAGCAGTACTTC.

V is TRBV7-2 and J is TRBJ1-1; 9 positions agree with TRBD1. Germline CDR1 SGHTA, CDR2 FQGNSA. The CDR3 is 15 amino acids. Trimming cost V 3 bases and J 3 bases; bases outside gene matches: 5. This CDR3 is CASSLETGGYTEAFF. DNA for the CDR3: TGTGCCAGCAGCTTGGAGACAGGGGGATACACTGAAGCTTTCTTT.

The chain couples TRBV18 to TRBJ2-5; 9 positions agree with TRBD1. Germline trimming cut 4 bases from V and 2 bases from J; bases unmatched to any gene: 2. The CDR3 runs 14 residues. Germline-derived CDR1 and CDR2 are KGHSH and LQKENI. CDR3 sequence: CASSRGQGQETQYF. The CDR3 nucleotides are TGTGCCAGCTCACGGGGACAGGGTCAAGAGACCCAGTACTTC. Filled out from reference TRBV18 and TRBJ2-5, the complete variable domain reads NAGVMQNPRHLVRRRGQEARLRCSPMKGHSHVYWYRQLPEEGLKFMVYLQKENIIDESGMPKERFSAEFPKEGPSILRIQQVVRGDSAAYFCASSRGQGQETQYFGPGTRLLVL.

CDR3 bases: TGTGCCTGGTCTTTAGCGGGGGTAAGCTCCTACAATGAGCAGTTCTTC. It yields the protein CAWSLAGVSSYNEQFF. The chain combines TRBV30 with TRBJ2-1; TRBD2 matches 9 bases. J was trimmed by 0 bases and V by 5 bases; bases with no gene match: 8. From germline, CDR1 is GTSNPN and CDR2 SVGIG (reference sequence). There are 16 residues in the CDR3.

The J gene is TRBJ2-3, the V gene TRBV10-1, with D perhaps TRBD1 (6 bases). Germline V gives CDR1 WNHNN, CDR2 SYGVQD (reference sequence). The CDR3 covers 16 residues. V was trimmed by 2 bases and J by 4 bases, leaving 16 bases between them. CDR3 coding DNA: TGCGCCAGCAGTGAGGAATCAGGGGTAGTGGCAGATACGCAGTATTTT. This translates into CASSEESGVVADTQYF.

This clone occurred once. The gene calls are TRBV9 and TRBJ1-2, with TRBD1 matching 8 bases. Germline loops: CDR1 SGDLS, CDR2 YYNGEE. With 4 bases clipped from V and 7 bases from J, the junction kept 9 bases outside the gene matches. CDR3 length equals 14 residues. CDR3 sequence: CASSPETGTGGYTF. CDR3 in DNA: TGTGCCAGCAGCCCGGAAACCGGGACAGGTGGCTACACCTTC. Full variable domain (missing parts from reference TRBV9 and TRBJ1-2): DSGVTQTPKHLITATGQRVTLRCSPRSGDLSVYWYQQSLDQGLQFLIQYYNGEERAKGNILERFSAQQFPDLHSELNLSSLELGDSALYFCASSPETGTGGYTFGSGTRLTVV.

The chain employs TRBV19 and TRBJ1-2; D gene uncertain. The CDR3 extends over 11 amino acids. The V and J ends lost 1 base and 6 bases respectively, with 3 bases between them. Germline V gene data show CDR1 as LNHDA and CDR2 as SQIVND (reference sequence). As DNA, the CDR3 is TGTGCCAGTAGTATAGCAAATGGCTACACCTTC. Its protein is CASSIANGYTF.

The V gene is TRBV4-1, the J gene TRBJ1-2, with 8 bases matching TRBD1. The CDR3 length is 14 residues. CDR1 is MGHRA, CDR2 YSYEKL, per germline. V was clipped by 4 bases and J by 4 bases; unmatched bases: 5. CDR3 nucleotides: TGCGCCAGCAGCCGGACAGGGCCGACCTATGGCTACACCTTC. Amino acid sequence: CASSRTGPTYGYTF.

The sample holds a few counts of this clone. The rearrangement links TRBV7-9 to TRBJ2-1, with 7 bases fitting TRBD2. Per germline, CDR1 SEHNR and CDR2 FQNEAQ (reference sequence). V lost 1 base to trimming and J lost 6 bases; unmatched junction nucleotides: 6. This CDR3 is built from 15 residues. CDR3 sequence reads: CASSLGGGLVNEQFF. CDR3 nucleotides: TGTGCCAGCAGCTTAGGGGGTGGACTAGTCAATGAGCAGTTCTTC.

The chain employs TRBV5-6 and TRBJ1-3; possible D gene TRBD1, 6 bases. Germline lookup yields CDR1 SGHDT and CDR2 YYEEEE. V was shortened by 0 bases and J by 4 bases, with 11 bases between the two germline ends. This CDR3 comprises 15 residues. The CDR3 loop is CASSLDRVSGNTIYF. Here the CDR3 DNA reads TGTGCCAGCAGCTTGGACAGGGTCTCGGGAAACACCATATATTTT.

The rearrangement links TRBV19 to TRBJ2-7, with D uncertain. The length of the CDR3 is 14 residues. V lost 1 base to trimming and J lost 0 bases, with 7 bases between them. The germline V gene has CDR1 LNHDA and CDR2 SQIVND (reference sequence). CDR3 in amino acids: CASSIGSSSYEQYF. CDR3 sequence (DNA): TGTGCCAGTAGTATAGGTAGTAGCTCCTACGAGCAGTACTTC.

This chain connects TRBV2 to TRBJ1-2; D is unresolved. Trimming stripped 7 bases from V and 8 bases from J, with 11 bases between. This CDR3 has 11 amino acids. The V gene's germline CDR1 is SNHLY and CDR2 FYNNEI. CDR3 sequence: CASMVTGGYTF. Written as DNA, the CDR3 is TGTGCCAGCATGGTCACGGGGGGCTACACCTTC.

This sequence joins TRBV5-6 and TRBJ1-2; D is perhaps TRBD1 (5 bases). Looked up from germline, CDR1 is SGHDT and CDR2 is YYEEEE. V was trimmed by 0 bases and J by 8 bases, leaving 14 bases between them. This CDR3 contains 14 residues. CDR3: CASSLVGRGGGYTF. For the CDR3, the DNA is TGTGCCAGCAGCTTGGTCGGCCGCGGGGGAGGCTACACCTTC.

The CDR3 sequence: CAISESSGQEGQYF. CDR3 in DNA: TGTGCCATCAGTGAGTCGAGTGGGCAGGAAGGGCAGTACTTC. The V call is TRBV10-3, the J call TRBJ2-7, with D unclear. The V gene lost 0 bases and the J gene lost 9 bases, with 15 bases spanning the gap. The CDR3 is 14 residues long. Germline CDR1 ENHRY, CDR2 SYGVKD.

V and J are TRBV4-1 and TRBJ1-2, with 10 bases aligning to TRBD1. The CDR3 runs 15 residues. V lost 4 bases and J lost 3; bases outside the gene matches: 5. Germline lookup yields CDR1 MGHRA and CDR2 YSYEKL. The CDR3 loop reads CASSLRDRGDYGYTF. For the CDR3, the DNA is TGCGCCAGCAGCCTCCGGGACAGGGGTGACTATGGCTACACCTTC.

This chain links TRBV5-1 with TRBJ1-4; no definite D call. The CDR3 sequence is 15 residues long. CDR1 and CDR2 from the germline V gene are SGHRS and YFSETQ. V shed 4 bases and J shed 5 bases, with 15 bases lying between them. The CDR3, as DNA: TGCGCCAGCAGCCTGGGATTGCAAACAAATGAAAAACTGTTTTTT. It is translated as CASSLGLQTNEKLFF. The variable domain in full, completed from reference TRBV5-1 and TRBJ1-4, reads KAGVTQTPRYLIKTRGQQVTLSCSPISGHRSVSWYQQTPGQGLQFLFEYFSETQRNKGNFPGRFSGRQFSNSRSEMNVSTLELGDSALYLCASSLGLQTNEKLFFGSGTQLSVL.

The genes are TRBV2 and TRBJ2-7; D possibly corresponds to TRBD2 (5 bases). The CDR3 loop spans 16 amino acids. V lost 1 base and J lost 2, with 15 bases in between. Per germline, CDR1 SNHLY and CDR2 FYNNEI. The CDR3 here is CASSEGEREPPYEQYF. CDR3 nucleotide sequence: TGTGCCAGCAGTGAAGGGGAGAGAGAACCGCCCTACGAGCAGTACTTC.

The V and J genes are TRBV7-9 and TRBJ2-5, with TRBD1 identical over 7 bases. V lost 5 bases and J lost 4; bases outside the gene matches: 4. Germline CDR1 is SEHNR and CDR2 is FQNEAQ (reference sequence). The CDR3 is 13 amino acids. This CDR3 reads CASSRDRLETQYF. The DNA of the CDR3 is TGTGCCAGCAGCCGGGACAGACTAGAGACCCAGTACTTC.

V usage is TRBV6-5 and J usage is TRBJ2-3, with D possibly matching TRBD1 (6 bases). CDR1 and CDR2 from the germline V gene are MNHEY and SVGAGI. V was cut by 4 bases and J by 1 base, with 12 bases left in between. This CDR3 is built from 15 residues. As DNA, the CDR3 is TGTGCCAGCAGTTTACCAGGGGATGGCACAGATACGCAGTATTTT. Residues: CASSLPGDGTDTQYF.

This clone was detected only once. This sequence joins TRBV9 and TRBJ2-5; possibly TRBD2 for D (5 bases). CDR1 is SGDLS, CDR2 YYNGEE, per germline. V lost 4 bases to trimming and J lost 5 bases, with 15 bases between them. This CDR3 has 14 residues. The chain's CDR3 is CASSQGLDGETQYF. Written as DNA, the CDR3 is TGTGCCAGCAGCCAAGGACTGGACGGGGAGACCCAGTACTTC.